These T cell receptor beta chains were read from a single sample in a study of blood T cell repertoires in COVID-19. Using immunoSEQ multiplex PCR, the repertoire was profiled, and TCRdb retains in-frame clones only, with some absent. The table lists 490,000 or so clones, approximately 86% of them singletons. Sequences were obtained from PBMCs or T cells enriched from blood (not recorded which). Receptor source: a woman aged 60-75 years who had recovered from COVID-19. Each CDR3 is given with its conserved first and last residue. The D gene is left open where the match is weak. For some rows the clone size is stated as once, few or many, or as a class when expanded; others skip it.

TGCAGCGTCGACGACAGACTTAACTATGGCTACACCTTC,CSVDDRLNYGYTF,-,-,TRBJ1-2,TRBV29-1
TGTGCCACCAGCAGAGATTTGGCAGATCATGGCTACACCTTC,CATSRDLADHGYTF,-,once,TRBJ1-2,TRBV15
TGTGCCAGCAGCGGGGGAACAGAGAGTGGCTACACCTTC,CASSGGTESGYTF,-,-,TRBJ1-2,TRBV2
TGTGCCACCGGGACAGGGAACCCACCTGGCAATCAGCCCCAGCATTTT,CATGTGNPPGNQPQHF,TRBD1,-,TRBJ1-5,TRBV19
TGTGCCAGCAGTTGGCAGGCTAATCAGCCCCAGCATTTT,CASSWQANQPQHF,-,few,TRBJ1-5,TRBV6-2/TRBV6-3
TGTGCCAGTAGTACCGGGACAAAGGGAGCTAACTATGGCTACACCTTC,CASSTGTKGANYGYTF,-,-,TRBJ1-2,TRBV19
TGTGCCAGCAGTGTCGGGACAGGCACGAGAGAGCTGTTTTTT,CASSVGTGTRELFF,TRBD1,-,TRBJ2-2,TRBV7-2
TGTGCCAGCAGCGGGGGACAGGGAAGGGCTGGGGCCAACGTCCTGACTTTC,CASSGGQGRAGANVLTF,TRBD1,once,TRBJ2-6,TRBV5-4
TGTGCCAGCAGTTTAGACAGGGCCTACAATGAGCAGTTCTTC,CASSLDRAYNEQFF,TRBD1,-,TRBJ2-1,TRBV28
TGTGCCAGTAGTATGGCGGGGCGGGGCACTGAAGCTTTCTTT,CASSMAGRGTEAFF,-,-,TRBJ1-1,TRBV19
TGTGCCAGCGCATACCAGGGGTATGAAAAACTGTTTTTT,CASAYQGYEKLFF,-,once,TRBJ1-4,TRBV19
TGCGCCAGCAGCCCAGTGGGGACTAGCGGGGGGGCAGAGCTCGCAGATACGCAGTATTTT,CASSPVGTSGGAELADTQYF,TRBD2,-,TRBJ2-3,TRBV4-1
TGTGCCAGCAGCCAAGATTGGGGGGGCTTGAACTATGGCTACACCTTC,CASSQDWGGLNYGYTF,-,-,TRBJ1-2,TRBV3-1/TRBV3-2
TGTGCCAGCAGCCAAGCCCTTCTTAATTCACCCCTCCACTTT,CASSQALLNSPLHF,-,-,TRBJ1-6,TRBV4-2
TGTGCCAGCAGCTTGGCCGGGACAGGGTCCCACCTGAACACTGAAGCTTTCTTT,CASSLAGTGSHLNTEAFF,TRBD1,-,TRBJ1-1,TRBV5-5
TGCGCCAGCAGCTTGGCGGGGAAGAGGTATAATTCACCCCTCCACTTT,CASSLAGKRYNSPLHF,-,once,TRBJ1-6,TRBV5-1
TGCGCCAGCAGGGCGGGCAGATTAGGTGTCTATGAGCAGTTCTTC,CASRAGRLGVYEQFF,-,-,TRBJ2-1,TRBV5-1
TGTGCCAGCTCACCAGTAGGACAGGGCATGAACTATGGCTACACCTTC,CASSPVGQGMNYGYTF,TRBD1,once,TRBJ1-2,TRBV18
TGTGCCAGCAGTCCACAGGGTTGGGAGCTGTTTTTT,CASSPQGWELFF,-,-,TRBJ2-2,TRBV6-5
TGCGCCAGCAGCTTGGAGGTAGCGGGGGGGTACACAGATACGCAGTATTTT,CASSLEVAGGYTDTQYF,TRBD2,-,TRBJ2-3,TRBV5-1
TGTGCCAGTAGTATACCGGGGGGAGATGAGCAGTTCTTC,CASSIPGGDEQFF,TRBD2,few,TRBJ2-1,TRBV19
TGTGCCAGCAGCGCCAGGACAGGGCTAATTGAAGGAGAAGCTTTCTTT,CASSARTGLIEGEAFF,TRBD1,-,TRBJ1-1,TRBV13
TGTGCCAGCAGTTTAAGGCCCGAAAACAGTATTCGGAATTCACCCCTCCACTTT,CASSLRPENSIRNSPLHF,-,-,TRBJ1-6,TRBV27
TGTGCCAGCAGCTTAGCCGCCGGCGGGAACACTGAAGCTTTCTTT,CASSLAAGGNTEAFF,-,-,TRBJ1-1,TRBV11-2
TGTGCCTGGAGGGACAGCTCTAACTATGGCTACACCTTC,CAWRDSSNYGYTF,-,-,TRBJ1-2,TRBV30
TGTGCCAGCAGCCAGACAGGATCTTTTGGCTACACCTTC,CASSQTGSFGYTF,-,-,TRBJ1-2,TRBV3-1/TRBV3-2
TGTGCCAGCAGGAGGACAGGGGTCTATGGCTACACCTTC,CASRRTGVYGYTF,TRBD1,few,TRBJ1-2,TRBV5-4
TGTGCCAGCAGCTTAGCTACGGGGGGATACGAGCAGTACTTC,CASSLATGGYEQYF,TRBD2,-,TRBJ2-7,TRBV7-2
TGCGCCAGCAGCCCCCGCCAGCGGGGTCAAGAGACCCAGTACTTC,CASSPRQRGQETQYF,TRBD2,-,TRBJ2-5,TRBV5-1
TGTGCCAGCAGCCAAGATCCCCCATGGGGGGGGATGCTGGGGGTGACTGAAGCTTTCTTT,CASSQDPPWGGMLGVTEAFF,-,-,TRBJ1-1,TRBV3-1/TRBV3-2
TGTGCCAGCAGCTTACTAGGGGGATACTATGGCTACACCTTC,CASSLLGGYYGYTF,-,-,TRBJ1-2,TRBV11-2
TGTGCCAGCAGTGGGCAAGGGGTGAACTATGGCTACACCTTC,CASSGQGVNYGYTF,-,-,TRBJ1-2,TRBV2
TGTGCCAGCAGAGACAGCACGATGAACACTGAAGCTTTCTTT,CASRDSTMNTEAFF,-,-,TRBJ1-1,TRBV2